This T cell receptor (beta chain) comes out of a study of T cell clonotyping in hematopoietic cell transplantation listed by TCRdb under 2021. Study-wide context: Recipient samples taken before transplant were collected after cytoreduction. The study collected roughly 150 blood samples from 30 to 35 consecutive transplant recipients and their related donors. Recruitment of patients was conducted between 2015 and January 2017, and follow-up was continued until late 2020 or death. The study at large found these results: Sample size was limited, and cells were not sorted, so CD4 and CD8 repertoire contributions could not be separated. After transplant, TCR diversity in recipients dropped, and pathologically expanded clonotypes climbed progressively between day 30 and day 180. Broader TCR repertoire diversity after transplant was predicted by Inverse Simpson Index values from donors and from recipients before transplant. Only a small fraction of recipient repertoires overlapped donor repertoires, with over 97% appearing de novo at the given depth.

The CDR3, from cysteine to phenylalanine, totals 13 residues. Only the CDR3 DNA is retained, 39 bases long and in frame from the first base. Based on the germline V gene (reference sequence), the CDR1 and CDR2 sequences are MNHEY and SMNVEV. V is pruned by 5 bases and J by 7 bases, leaving 1 base of the junction without a gene match. The immunoSEQ assay, a bias-controlled multiplex PCR using V- and J-specific primers, was used to amplify TCR beta CDR3 regions from genomic DNA. In a second PCR step, the CDR3 amplicons were tagged with a proprietary barcode plus Illumina adapter sequences. CDR3 libraries were sequenced on an Illumina MiSeq instrument. The original pipeline was this. Export and quality control were performed with immunoSEQ Analyzer 3.0, and downstream analyses were performed with R Bioconductor and Immunarch. Repertoire metrics were calculated using only productive rearrangements within the normalized downsampled data set. In the normalized cohort, a clonotype counted as pathologically expanded if the clonotype was larger than 5 templates. The Inverse Simpson Index served as the measure of repertoire diversity. To capture all clonotypes, CMV-specificity analyses were performed on the non-normalized data set. In its TCRdb copy, this immuneACCESS table keeps in-frame sequences only and misses some clones. Where compared with another copy, unresolved V genes explain less than half of these, and the others have no known cause. V and J calls and clone size are those listed in that table; D and trimming were worked out from the DNA. The sample includes tens of thousands of clones, with 90% to 97% observed a single time. The ten most abundant clones make up under 2% of the sample.

Concerning this clone itself: Its binding antigen is unknown. No much larger clone exists at a distance of one base, and base qualities are not known.

The time point tag for this specimen amounts to: recipient sample about 28 days before transplant, after cytoreduction. Blood samples were obtained from recipients approximately 28 days before transplant and at days 30, 100 and 180 after transplant. Nuclei Lysis Solution was used to extract genomic DNA from fresh or cryopreserved unfractionated peripheral blood mononuclear cells. This sequence was found in a woman in her forties or fifties with acute myeloid leukemia. Some clones in this sample may be carry-over from other donors' samples. The source was peripheral blood mononuclear cells, collected before stem cell transplant. The rearrangement combines TRBV27 with TRBJ2-1; TRBD2 fits 11 bases in the junction. The CDR3 loop reads CASSRLAGNEQFF. The bases are TGTGCCAGCAGTCGACTAGCGGGGAATGAGCAGTTCTTC.